These 26 T cell receptor beta chains originate from one sample sequenced in a study of radiotherapy plus CTLA-4 blockade in lung cancer. TCRdb's table, derived via immunoSEQ multiplex PCR, lists solely in-frame clones and lacks some. The sample holds roughly 88,000 clones; roughly 80% are singletons and the top ten take around 0.78%. The sequences come from peripheral blood, collected from a patient treated with radiotherapy plus ipilimumab. Source of these receptors: a human donor with non-small cell lung cancer who had stable disease on radiotherapy plus ipilimumab.

The chain recombines TRBV7-8 with TRBJ1-1; D uncertain. Per germline, CDR1 SGHVS and CDR2 FQNEAQ. This CDR3 comprises 13 residues. The V end lost 1 base, the J end lost 1 base, and 4 bases lay between the germline ends. CDR3 loop: CASSLGTNTEAFF. The CDR3 nucleotides are TGTGCCAGCAGCTTAGGTACGAACACTGAAGCTTTCTTT.

The V and J genes are TRBV6-5 and TRBJ2-7; D is possibly TRBD2 (5 bases). Germline loops: CDR1 MNHEY, CDR2 SVGAGI. This CDR3 has 16 amino acids. Trimming left V 2 bases short and J 4 bases short, with 18 bases between. The CDR3 sequence: CASSYLGGASRYEQYF. DNA of the CDR3: TGTGCCAGCAGTTACCTTGGTGGAGCTAGCCGGTACGAGCAGTACTTC.

A single count supports this clone. The J gene is TRBJ2-1, the V gene TRBV6-5; the D gene is possibly TRBD2 (7 bases). The CDR3 length is 15 residues. Germline CDR1 and CDR2: MNHEY and SVGAGI. V shed 8 bases and J shed 4 bases, with 18 bases lying between them. The CDR3 is CASDEMRGQYNEQFF. CDR3 nucleotides: TGTGCCAGCGACGAGATGCGGGGGCAATACAATGAGCAGTTCTTC.

This chain connects TRBV2 to TRBJ2-5, with D unresolved. Trimming took 4 bases from V and 8 from J, leaving 5 bases between them. Germline V gene sequence: CDR1 SNHLY, CDR2 FYNNEI. The CDR3 has 10 residues. CDR3 coding DNA: TGTGCCAGCAGTGGTCGAACCCAGTACTTC. Translation: CASSGRTQYF.

This clone appeared once. The chain joins TRBV7-8 to TRBJ2-7, with 9 bases fitting TRBD1. The CDR3 has 14 residues. The trim removed 4 bases at V and 4 bases at J, leaving 5 bases unmatched. Per germline, CDR1 SGHVS and CDR2 FQNEAQ. CDR3: CASSWGQGVYEQYF. The CDR3 region has the DNA TGTGCCAGCAGCTGGGGACAGGGCGTGTACGAGCAGTACTTC. Variable domain in full (rest from reference TRBV7-8 and TRBJ2-7): GAGVSQSPRYKVAKRGQDVALRCDPISGHVSLFWYQQALGQGPEFLTYFQNEAQLDKSGLPSDRFFAERPEGSVSTLKIQRTQQEDSAVYLCASSWGQGVYEQYFGPGTRLTVT.

This chain links TRBV7-6 with TRBJ2-2; D not resolved. Germline lookup yields CDR1 SGHVS and CDR2 FNYEAQ. The V and J ends lost 5 bases and 0 bases respectively, with 7 bases between them. CDR3 size: 14 residues. The CDR3 DNA is TGTGCCAGCAGCCGCGAGGCGAACACCGGGGAGCTGTTTTTT. Encoded protein: CASSREANTGELFF.

The chain joins TRBV6-1 to TRBJ2-5; 7 bases are shared with TRBD2. Losses at the gene ends were 5 bases for V and 5 bases for J; bases not matched to a gene: 11. The CDR3 has 15 residues. Germline V lookup: CDR1 MNHNS, CDR2 SASEGT. The CDR3 nucleotides read TGTGCCAGCAGTCGCCCGGGGGGAGGTCGGGAGACCCAGTACTTC. Translated: CASSRPGGGRETQYF.

V and J are TRBV7-9 and TRBJ1-5; D perhaps matches TRBD1 (6 bases). V was clipped by 5 bases and J by 9 bases, with 17 bases between them. The germline CDR1 and CDR2 sequences are SEHNR and FQNEAQ (reference sequence). The CDR3 contains 14 residues. The CDR3 DNA reads TGTGCCAGCAGCCCGGGGGGGCAACAGCGGCCCCAGCATTTT. Amino acids: CASSPGGQQRPQHF.

V and J are TRBV28 and TRBJ1-2; D gene ambiguous. This CDR3 spans 15 amino acids. Germline V gene data show CDR1 as MDHEN and CDR2 as SYDVKM. Trimming shortened V by 3 bases and J by 0 bases, and 11 bases separated the two germline ends. Here the CDR3 reads CASSFPRKSNYGYTF. CDR3 DNA sequence: TGTGCCAGCAGTTTTCCCAGGAAATCTAACTATGGCTACACCTTC.

This chain's CDR3 is CASSSGGNTGELFF. The CDR3 region has the DNA TGCGCCAGCAGTTCAGGGGGCAACACCGGGGAGCTGTTTTTT. V is TRBV10-1 and J is TRBJ2-2; 8 bases fit TRBD1. Looked up from germline, CDR1 is WNHNN and CDR2 is SYGVQD (reference sequence). The CDR3 is made up of 14 amino acids. Trimming took 5 bases from V and 2 from J; bases not matched to a gene: 1.

This clone was seen a single time. The chain uses TRBV18 and TRBJ2-2, with TRBD2 matching over 7 bases. Unmatched junction bases numbered 4, after V lost 2 bases and J lost 4 bases. Per germline, CDR1 KGHSH and CDR2 LQKENI. The CDR3 loop spans 15 amino acids. The DNA for the CDR3 is TGTGCCAGCTCACCAAGCGGGACGTCCACCGGGGAGCTGTTTTTT. This gives the protein CASSPSGTSTGELFF.

This sequence joins TRBV28 and TRBJ1-1; a possible D gene is TRBD1 (6 bases). CDR3 size: 14 residues. Germline V gene sequence: CDR1 MDHEN, CDR2 SYDVKM. V lost 6 bases to trimming and J lost 7 bases, with 18 bases between them. This chain's CDR3 is CASSRQTGIVEAFF. The CDR3 DNA reads as TGTGCCAGCAGCCGACAAACAGGGATAGTTGAAGCTTTCTTT.

The chain recombines TRBV30 with TRBJ1-6; no firm D call. The CDR3 extends over 13 amino acids. V was clipped by 0 bases and J by 6 bases, with 6 bases between them. Germline-derived CDR1 and CDR2 are GTSNPN and SVGIG (reference sequence). The CDR3 nucleotides are TGTGCCTGGAGTGTAGTGGCTAATTCACCCCTCCACTTT. This sequence encodes CAWSVVANSPLHF.

This rearrangement joins TRBV5-1 to TRBJ2-7, with no clear D. The germline V gene has CDR1 SGHRS and CDR2 YFSETQ. The CDR3 sequence is 15 residues long. V lost 0 bases to trimming and J lost 5 bases, with 15 bases between them. CDR3 sequence reads: CASSLGTGPSNEQYF. In DNA, the CDR3 is TGCGCCAGCAGCTTGGGCACCGGGCCCTCAAACGAGCAGTACTTC.

This rearrangement joins TRBV5-1 to TRBJ2-3; a weak D match, TRBD1 (5 bases). Deletions cut 0 bases from V and 2 bases from J, with 7 bases between. The CDR3 is 14 residues long. CDR1 is SGHRS, CDR2 YFSETQ, per germline. The CDR3 DNA sequence: TGCGCCAGCAGCTTGGTGGGGCCCACAGATACGCAGTATTTT. It specifies CASSLVGPTDTQYF.

J is TRBJ1-4 and V is TRBV2; TRBD1 might be the D (6 bases). This CDR3 contains 15 residues. Trimming left V 3 bases short and J 7 bases short, with 15 bases between. The germline V gene has CDR1 SNHLY and CDR2 FYNNEI. The CDR3 protein is CASSDGGRLGEKLFF. CDR3 nucleotides: TGTGCCAGCAGTGACGGGGGCAGGCTCGGTGAAAAACTGTTTTTT.

The chain carries TRBV9 and TRBJ1-2; no clear D gene. CDR1 is SGDLS and CDR2 is YYNGEE in the germline V gene. Trimming shortened V by 7 bases and J by 0 bases, and 16 bases separated the two germline ends. The CDR3 covers 15 residues. CDR3 in DNA: TGTGCCAGCTCTCCTTTTAGACGAGCTAACTATGGCTACACCTTC. Translating it yields CASSPFRRANYGYTF.

The chain links TRBV20-1 to TRBJ2-7; D gene uncertain. CDR1 DFQATT and CDR2 SNEGSKA come from the germline V gene (reference sequence). V lost 6 bases to trimming and J lost 9 bases, with 15 bases between them. The CDR3 loop spans 11 amino acids. The CDR3: CSARGRGGQYF. CDR3 in DNA: TGCAGTGCCCGAGGCCGCGGTGGGCAGTACTTC.

This clone has only one observation. The chain uses TRBV5-4 and TRBJ1-2; D is unclear. The CDR3 spans 12 residues. Trimming shortened V by 0 bases and J by 8 bases, and 8 bases separated the two germline ends. CDR1 SGHNT and CDR2 YYREEE come from the germline V gene (reference sequence). Here the CDR3 DNA reads TGTGCCAGCAGCTTGGGGGCTCGAGGCTACACCTTC. Protein product: CASSLGARGYTF.

In its sample, this clone was seen once. V gene TRBV5-5 combines with J gene TRBJ2-7; 10 bases are shared with TRBD1. With 4 bases clipped from V and 4 bases from J, the junction kept 8 bases outside the gene matches. This CDR3 has 15 amino acids. Germline V gene data show CDR1 as SGHKS and CDR2 as YYEKEE (reference sequence). The CDR3 protein is CASSGATGGAYEQYF. The DNA for the CDR3 is TGTGCCAGCAGCGGAGCGACAGGGGGCGCGTACGAGCAGTACTTC.

This chain uses TRBV7-8 with TRBJ1-5; unclear D gene. This CDR3 contains 14 residues. Germline CDR1 reads SGHVS; CDR2 reads FQNEAQ. V was pared by 1 base and J by 4 bases, with 8 bases between. The CDR3 DNA reads TGTGCCAGCAGCTTAGGGAAAGAGAATCAGCCCCAGCATTTT. Amino acid sequence: CASSLGKENQPQHF.

This chain uses TRBV11-2 with TRBJ2-5; D may be TRBD1 (5 bases). This CDR3 comprises 14 residues. Germline loops: CDR1 SGHAT, CDR2 FQNNGV. V lost 3 bases, J lost 0 bases, and 8 bases lay in between. CDR3: CASSFMDNQETQYF. The CDR3 region has the DNA TGTGCCAGCAGCTTTATGGACAACCAAGAGACCCAGTACTTC.

This clone was counted once. J is TRBJ2-2 and V is TRBV28; TRBD1 matches at 7 bases. V shed 2 bases and J 2 bases; nucleotides not matched to a gene: 2. The CDR3 totals 15 residues. Germline CDR1 MDHEN, CDR2 SYDVKM. CDR3 coding DNA: TGTGCCAGCAGTTTAAGGGGGCCCAACACCGGGGAGCTGTTTTTT. Amino acid sequence: CASSLRGPNTGELFF.

This clone was detected a few times. The chain employs TRBV28 and TRBJ1-3, with a tentative D call TRBD1 (5 bases). This CDR3 region has 13 residues. Germline values: CDR1 MDHEN, CDR2 SYDVKM. V was shortened by 6 bases and J by 4 bases, with 10 bases between the two germline ends. The CDR3: CASRDSGGNTIYF. CDR3 sequence (DNA): TGTGCCAGCAGGGACTCAGGGGGAAACACCATATATTTT.

The chain recombines TRBV5-1 with TRBJ2-1; D is possibly TRBD1 (6 bases). V lost 2 bases and J lost 0, with 6 bases in between. The CDR3 contains 14 residues. The V gene's germline CDR1 is SGHRS and CDR2 YFSETQ. CDR3 protein: CASSLGGSYNEQFF. The CDR3 DNA reads as TGCGCCAGCAGCTTAGGGGGCTCCTACAATGAGCAGTTCTTC. The entire variable domain, with the rest obtained from reference TRBV5-1 and TRBJ2-1, is as follows: KAGVTQTPRYLIKTRGQQVTLSCSPISGHRSVSWYQQTPGQGLQFLFEYFSETQRNKGNFPGRFSGRQFSNSRSEMNVSTLELGDSALYLCASSLGGSYNEQFFGPGTRLTVL.

This sequence joins TRBV6-1 and TRBJ1-4; no definite D call. V lost 6 bases and J lost 2, with 10 bases in between. Germline CDR1 and CDR2: MNHNS and SASEGT. CDR3 size: 14 residues. CDR3 nucleotide sequence: TGTGCCAGCAGGGAGCGTACGACTAATGAAAAACTGTTTTTT. Its protein product is CASRERTTNEKLFF.